A single sample gave rise to the 27 T cell receptor beta chains below, sequenced in a study of cytomegalovirus exposure and HLA in healthy donors. The study ran its PCR with 60 Vbeta and 13 Jbeta primers. The table came from immunoSEQ multiplex PCR; TCRdb's copy has only in-frame clones and leaves some out. The sample consists of 150,000 to 200,000 clones, roughly 87% of them appearing once. The sequenced sample consisted of PBMCs. Receptor source: a girl under two years old in good health and CMV-seronegative.

This clone was seen a few times. V is TRBV5-4 and J is TRBJ2-5, with D hard to call. Germline V gene lookup returns CDR1 SGHNT and CDR2 YYREEE (reference sequence). CDR3 length: 12 amino acids. The V end was cut by 2 bases, the J end by 2 bases, with 4 bases between. The CDR3 loop is CASSFEQETQYF. The CDR3 DNA reads as TGTGCCAGCAGCTTTGAGCAAGAGACCCAGTACTTC.

This clone was seen a single time. This chain uses TRBV4-1 with TRBJ2-3; 7 positions match TRBD2. Germline V gives CDR1 MGHRA, CDR2 YSYEKL. The CDR3 has 13 residues. V gave up 6 bases and J gave up 2 bases; unmatched junction bases: 2. In DNA form, the CDR3 reads TGCGCCAGCAGGAGCGGGAACACAGATACGCAGTATTTT. Amino acids: CASRSGNTDTQYF.

This chain links TRBV5-4 with TRBJ2-7; TRBD1 matches at 7 bases. The V and J ends lost 2 bases and 2 bases, in that order; junction bases with no gene match: 13. The CDR3 has 17 amino acids. CDR1 is SGHNT and CDR2 is YYREEE in the germline V gene (reference sequence). The CDR3 spells CASSLGPPGQFTYEQYF. In nucleotides, the CDR3 is TGTGCCAGCAGCTTAGGCCCCCCGGGACAGTTCACCTACGAGCAGTACTTC.

The V gene is TRBV5-6, the J gene TRBJ2-4; the match to TRBD2 covers 8 bases. J lost 3 bases, V lost 4 bases, and 12 bases had no gene match. The V gene's germline CDR1 is SGHDT and CDR2 YYEEEE. The CDR3 has 17 residues. CDR3 amino acids: CASSPAWKREIKNIQYF. DNA for the CDR3: TGTGCCAGCAGCCCCGCGTGGAAGCGGGAGATCAAAAACATTCAGTACTTC.

The chain combines TRBV7-3 with TRBJ2-1, with a possible D match to TRBD2 (6 bases). Germline CDR1 is SGHTA and CDR2 is FQGTGA. V shed 1 base and J shed 0 bases, with 13 bases lying between them. The CDR3 runs to 17 residues. The CDR3, as DNA: TGTGCCAGCAGCTTAAATGCGGGGAGGAGCTCCTACAATGAGCAGTTCTTC. Amino acids: CASSLNAGRSSYNEQFF.

This clone was observed once. The chain is built from TRBV2 and TRBJ1-2; the match to TRBD1 covers 8 bases. Germline V gene data show CDR1 as SNHLY and CDR2 as FYNNEI. Unmatched junction bases numbered 4, after V lost 5 bases and J lost 8 bases. The CDR3 spans 12 residues. CDR3 amino acids: CASSWTGNGYTF. CDR3 DNA: TGTGCCAGCAGTTGGACAGGGAACGGCTACACCTTC.

This clone was observed a handful of times. The rearrangement uses TRBV5-1 and TRBJ2-1; 7 nucleotides align to TRBD2. This CDR3 region has 16 residues. V gave up 4 bases and J gave up 8 bases; unmatched junction bases: 15. Germline V gene lookup returns CDR1 SGHRS and CDR2 YFSETQ. CDR3 in DNA: TGCGCCAGCAGCCCGGTCTTACGACTAGCAATCCATGAGCAGTTCTTC. Encoded protein: CASSPVLRLAIHEQFF. Drawing the rest from reference TRBV5-1 and TRBJ2-1, the complete variable domain is KAGVTQTPRYLIKTRGQQVTLSCSPISGHRSVSWYQQTPGQGLQFLFEYFSETQRNKGNFPGRFSGRQFSNSRSEMNVSTLELGDSALYLCASSPVLRLAIHEQFFGPGTRLTVL.

The chain is built from TRBV7-2 and TRBJ2-7; the D gene is possibly TRBD1 (5 bases). This CDR3 spans 12 amino acids. The germline CDR1 and CDR2 sequences are SGHTA and FQGNSA. V lost 8 bases, J lost 4 bases, and 12 bases lay in between. The CDR3 protein is CASGRVPYEQYF. Here the CDR3 DNA reads TGTGCCAGCGGCAGGGTCCCATACGAGCAGTACTTC. The entire variable domain, with the rest obtained from reference TRBV7-2 and TRBJ2-7, is as follows: GAGVSQSPSNKVTEKGKDVELRCDPISGHTALYWYRQSLGQGLEFLIYFQGNSAPDKSGLPSDRFSAERTGGSVSTLTIQRTQQEDSAVYLCASGRVPYEQYFGPGTRLTVT.

This clone was seen only once. The rearrangement links TRBV7-3 to TRBJ2-1; 7 bases map to TRBD1. In germline, CDR1 is SGHTA, CDR2 FQGTGA. The CDR3 totals 14 residues. The V gene end was trimmed by 5 bases and the J gene end by 5 bases; junction bases not matched to a gene: 6. This CDR3 is CASSPRQGHNEQFF. The CDR3 bases are TGTGCCAGCAGCCCCCGACAGGGCCACAATGAGCAGTTCTTC.

This sequence joins TRBV5-6 and TRBJ2-7; 7 bases fit TRBD2. V was pared by 2 bases and J by 3 bases, with 11 bases of the junction left unmatched. The CDR3 loop spans 16 amino acids. CDR1 SGHDT and CDR2 YYEEEE come from the germline V gene. CDR3 protein: CASSFRGGEGIYEQYF. DNA for the CDR3: TGTGCCAGCAGCTTTCGTGGGGGGGAAGGAATCTACGAGCAGTACTTC. Full variable domain (rest looked up from reference TRBV5-6 and TRBJ2-7): DAGVTQSPTHLIKTRGQQVTLRCSPKSGHDTVSWYQQALGQGPQFIFQYYEEEERQRGNFPDRFSGHQFPNYSSELNVNALLLGDSALYLCASSFRGGEGIYEQYFGPGTRLTVT.

CDR3 loop: CASSLKLAGVGHYEQYF. The CDR3, as DNA: TGTGCCAGCAGCTTAAAACTAGCGGGAGTAGGCCACTACGAGCAGTACTTC. The chain recombines TRBV11-2 with TRBJ2-7, with 11 positions matching TRBD2. CDR3 length: 17 residues. V lost 2 bases to trimming and J lost 3 bases; unmatched junction nucleotides: 9. Germline values: CDR1 SGHAT, CDR2 FQNNGV.

CDR3 amino acids: CASSPGGISAGELFF. The CDR3 DNA sequence: TGCGCCAGCAGCCCCGGGGGGATAAGCGCCGGGGAGCTGTTTTTT. The genes are TRBV4-1 and TRBJ2-2; 7 positions agree with TRBD2. V lost 4 bases, J lost 6 bases, and 8 bases stayed unmatched. The CDR3 covers 15 residues. Germline-derived CDR1 and CDR2 are MGHRA and YSYEKL.

CDR3 loop: CASVRQDSPGYTF. CDR3 sequence (DNA): TGTGCCAGTGTCCGACAGGATTCTCCTGGCTACACCTTC. This chain uses TRBV19 with TRBJ1-2; D is perhaps TRBD1 (6 bases). V was clipped by 8 bases and J by 7 bases, with 17 bases between them. The germline V gene has CDR1 LNHDA and CDR2 SQIVND (reference sequence). This CDR3 is built from 13 residues.

This chain joins TRBV6-1 and TRBJ2-5; D is possibly TRBD1 (6 bases). CDR1 and CDR2 (germline): MNHNS, SASEGT. The CDR3 contains 13 residues. Trimming removed 8 bases at V and 2 bases at J, with 12 bases between. The CDR3 bases are TGTGCCAGCCGGGACACAAATCAAGAGACCCAGTACTTC. It specifies CASRDTNQETQYF.

The V gene is TRBV15, the J gene TRBJ1-5; 7 nucleotides line up with TRBD1. V lost 1 base, J lost 9 bases, and 6 bases stayed unmatched. In germline, CDR1 is LNHNV, CDR2 YYDKDF (reference sequence). The CDR3 length is 14 residues. CDR3 DNA: TGTGCCACCAGCAGAGCCGGCAGGGGGGCGCCCCAGCATTTT. It is translated as CATSRAGRGAPQHF.

The chain recombines TRBV5-4 with TRBJ1-2, with 8 bases lining up with TRBD1. V lost 4 bases and J lost 6; bases outside the gene matches: 8. CDR3 length: 14 residues. CDR1 and CDR2 from the germline V gene are SGHNT and YYREEE (reference sequence). The DNA for the CDR3 is TGTGCCAGCAGCCCGGACAGGGTAATGAATGGCTACACCTTC. Translated: CASSPDRVMNGYTF. The whole variable domain, remainder taken from reference TRBV5-4 and TRBJ1-2, is ETGVTQSPTHLIKTRGQQVTLRCSSQSGHNTVSWYQQALGQGPQFIFQYYREEENGRGNFPPRFSGLQFPNYSSELNVNALELDDSALYLCASSPDRVMNGYTFGSGTRLTVV.

In this sample, this clone turned up a few times. The rearrangement joins TRBV14 to TRBJ2-2, with TRBD2 as a possible D gene (5 bases). The CDR3 sequence is 15 residues long. Trimming removed 2 bases from V and 6 bases from J, with 13 bases in between. The germline V gene has CDR1 SGHDN and CDR2 FVKESK. Here the CDR3 DNA reads TGTGCCAGCAGCCAACACTCGGGATTCCCCGGGGAGCTGTTTTTT. This translates into CASSQHSGFPGELFF.

The V call is TRBV5-1, the J call TRBJ2-5; D is uncertain. The CDR3 has 16 residues. Per the germline V gene, CDR1 is SGHRS and CDR2 is YFSETQ. V was cut by 3 bases and J by 4 bases, with 19 bases left in between. CDR3 in DNA: TGCGCCAGCAGCTCCCACCTGTCCAGAAGTGGAGAGACCCAGTACTTC. It is translated as CASSSHLSRSGETQYF.

The J gene is TRBJ2-3, the V gene TRBV5-6; D unresolved. V shed 4 bases and J shed 4 bases, with 10 bases lying between them. This CDR3 comprises 13 residues. Germline V gene lookup returns CDR1 SGHDT and CDR2 YYEEEE. Here the CDR3 DNA reads TGTGCCAGCAGCGTTACGTTAGCAGATACGCAGTATTTT. This gives the protein CASSVTLADTQYF.

The chain carries TRBV19 and TRBJ2-7; D is possibly TRBD1 (6 bases). V lost 4 bases, J lost 2 bases, and 18 bases lay in between. The germline V gene encodes CDR1 LNHDA and CDR2 SQIVND (reference sequence). The CDR3 extends over 16 amino acids. The CDR3 loop reads CASSTRQVWTTYEQYF. The DNA of the CDR3 is TGTGCCAGTAGTACGCGACAGGTTTGGACGACCTACGAGCAGTACTTC.

This chain links TRBV30 with TRBJ1-2; 7 positions agree with TRBD1. Losses at the gene ends were 0 bases for V and 2 bases for J; bases not matched to a gene: 18. The V gene's germline CDR1 is GTSNPN and CDR2 SVGIG (reference sequence). CDR3 length: 19 amino acids. CDR3 amino acids: CAWSVLWGQSRIQNYGYTF. The CDR3 nucleotides are TGTGCCTGGAGTGTACTTTGGGGACAGAGCCGAATACAAAACTATGGCTACACCTTC. The full variable domain, rest sourced from reference TRBV30 and TRBJ1-2, is SQTIHQWPATLVQPVGSPLSLECTVEGTSNPNLYWYRQAAGRGLQLLFYSVGIGQISSEVPQNLSASRPQDRQFILSSKKLLLSDSGFYLCAWSVLWGQSRIQNYGYTFGSGTRLTVV.

This chain joins TRBV7-2 and TRBJ2-7; maybe TRBD1 (6 bases). CDR3 length: 15 amino acids. V gave up 1 base and J gave up 3 bases, with 13 bases separating them. Germline CDR1 reads SGHTA; CDR2 reads FQGNSA. CDR3 region: CASSLEKGRGYEQYF. The DNA of the CDR3 is TGTGCCAGCAGCTTAGAAAAAGGCAGGGGCTACGAGCAGTACTTC.

The CDR3 loop reads CASKRTGEGLDTQYF. The DNA for the CDR3 is TGTGCCAGCAAACGGACAGGGGAGGGTCTAGATACGCAGTATTTT. The rearrangement joins TRBV6-6 to TRBJ2-3, with 9 positions matching TRBD1. Germline V gene sequence: CDR1 MNHNY, CDR2 SVGAGI (reference sequence). This CDR3 is 15 amino acids long. Trimming took 7 bases from V and 5 from J; bases not matched to a gene: 10.

CDR3 residues: CASKNLASSYEQYF. CDR3 DNA sequence: TGCGCCAGCAAAAACCTAGCTAGCAGCTACGAGCAGTACTTC. V and J are TRBV5-1 and TRBJ2-7, with TRBD2 as a possible D gene (5 bases). V was shortened by 6 bases and J by 3 bases, with 16 bases between the two germline ends. The CDR3 length is 14 residues. CDR1 SGHRS and CDR2 YFSETQ come from the germline V gene.

V and J are TRBV28 and TRBJ2-7; TRBD2 aligns across 15 bases. The CDR3 covers 17 residues. V trimming: 4 bases; J trimming: 6 bases; junction bases outside the gene matches: 10. The germline V gene has CDR1 MDHEN and CDR2 SYDVKM. The CDR3 DNA is TGTGCCAGCAGTTCTTACGGACTAGCGGGGGGGCACCTCGAGCAGTACTTC. It translates to CASSSYGLAGGHLEQYF.

The chain couples TRBV30 to TRBJ1-1, with D unclear. Germline lookup yields CDR1 GTSNPN and CDR2 SVGIG (reference sequence). CDR3 length: 13 amino acids. V was shortened by 0 bases and J by 1 base, with 6 bases between the two germline ends. The CDR3 DNA follows: TGTGCCTGGAGTGTATACGGGAACACTGAAGCTTTCTTT. The encoded protein is CAWSVYGNTEAFF.

The chain is built from TRBV4-1 and TRBJ2-5, with D possibly TRBD1 on 5 matching bases. Germline CDR1 reads MGHRA; CDR2 reads YSYEKL. V lost 4 bases to trimming and J lost 5 bases, with 20 bases between them. This CDR3 has 16 amino acids. This chain's CDR3 is CASSPISDNRRETQYF. The CDR3 nucleotides are TGCGCCAGCAGCCCCATCTCGGACAACCGAAGGGAGACCCAGTACTTC.